Below, 4 T cell receptor beta chains from the same sample are listed, as sequenced in a study of identical twins. Via MiXCR, TCRdb re-called the 5' RACE reads, giving one row per CDR3 protein. The data hold 200,000 to 250,000 distinct CDR3 sequences, with about 10% observed a single time. The specimen was memory T cells sorted from blood. These receptors all come from a man aged 45-65 years in good health.

This clonotype was seen ten or more times. The rearrangement uses TRBV24-1 and TRBJ2-7, with a possible D match to TRBD1 (6 bases). Between the trimmed V and J ends, which lost 4 bases and 6 bases, there was a span of 12 bases. The germline V gene encodes CDR1 KGHDR and CDR2 SFDVKD. This CDR3 spans 13 amino acids. As DNA, the CDR3 is TGTGCCACCAGTGACCTCAGGGGCAGCGAGCAGTACTTC. Translation: CATSDLRGSEQYF.

The chain joins TRBV12-3 or TRBV12-4 to TRBJ2-3, with D perhaps TRBD2 (6 bases). Trimming removed 4 bases at V and 2 bases at J, with 19 bases between. The CDR3 spans 17 residues. The CDR3 DNA reads as TGTGCCAGCAGTTCAGGGCGGAGGGCGACCTTCACAGATACGCAGTATTTT. Residues: CASSSGRRATFTDTQYF.

In nucleotides, the CDR3 is TGTGCCACAATTCCGGGGGAGGGTACAGATACGCAGTATTTT. It translates to CATIPGEGTDTQYF. The chain carries TRBV10-3 and TRBJ2-3, with 7 positions matching TRBD2. The CDR3 length is 14 residues. Germline lookup yields CDR1 ENHRY and CDR2 SYGVKD. Trimming took 10 bases from V and 3 from J; bases not matched to a gene: 10.

This clonotype was counted ten times or more. The chain combines TRBV7-9 with TRBJ2-7; 9 nucleotides align to TRBD1. Germline V gene data show CDR1 as SEHNR and CDR2 as FQNEAQ (reference sequence). Losses at the gene ends were 5 bases for V and 3 bases for J; bases not matched to a gene: 11. This CDR3 is built from 16 residues. The CDR3 loop reads CASSPRSDRGLYEQYF. Here the CDR3 DNA reads TGTGCCAGCAGCCCCCGGTCGGACAGGGGCCTCTACGAGCAGTACTTC. The variable domain in full, completed from reference TRBV7-9 and TRBJ2-7, reads DTGVSQNPRHKITKRGQNVTFRCDPISEHNRLYWYRQTLGQGPEFLTYFQNEAQLEKSRLLSDRFSAERPKGSFSTLEIQRTEQGDSAMYLCASSPRSDRGLYEQYFGPGTRLTVT.